This paragraph covers one T cell receptor (beta chain) sequence. This sample is drawn from a study of shared T cell receptors in the human thymus. Assay: immunoSEQ multiplex PCR; the TCRdb copy retains only in-frame clones and omits some. The sample lists 700,000 to 750,000 clones, over 75% occurring once. The same sample was also studied in work on human thymus T cells. In that study: Thymus pieces cut out during corrective heart surgery were the tissue that was used. Apparent bias marked the V and J gene usage of thymic and blood repertoires.

The clonotype was recovered from a girl in the first two years of life with a congenital heart defect. The sample was thymocytes.

Written as DNA, the CDR3 is TGTGCCAGCAGCCGAATCCGGACAGGGGAAAATGAGCAGTTCTTC. Translating it yields CASSRIRTGENEQFF. The chain links TRBV14 to TRBJ2-1, with 9 positions matching TRBD1. After removal of 4 bases from V and 7 bases from J, the junction contained 8 bases not matched to a gene. This CDR3 is built from 15 residues. From germline, CDR1 is SGHDN and CDR2 FVKESK.